This entry features one T cell receptor beta chain sequence. Assay used: immunoSEQ multiplex PCR; TCRdb lists only in-frame clones, some missing. The sample yields some 350,000 clones, around 91% seen once. This entry belongs to a study of blood T cell repertoires in COVID-19. Study-wide context: The origin of the acute and convalescent COVID-19 samples was the United States, Italy and Spain.

The CDR3 is made up of 15 amino acids. Trimming took 5 bases from V and 10 from J; bases not matched to a gene: 14. Germline V lookup: CDR1 SEHNR, CDR2 FQNEAQ (reference sequence). The sample consisted of peripheral blood. The TCR was taken from a man aged 18 to 30 with active or convalescent COVID-19. This chain joins TRBV7-9 and TRBJ1-2; the match to TRBD1 covers 9 bases. The CDR3 region has the DNA TGTGCCAGCAGCAGTTCCACCGGGACAGGGTTCGTCTACACCTTC. It is translated as CASSSSTGTGFVYTF.